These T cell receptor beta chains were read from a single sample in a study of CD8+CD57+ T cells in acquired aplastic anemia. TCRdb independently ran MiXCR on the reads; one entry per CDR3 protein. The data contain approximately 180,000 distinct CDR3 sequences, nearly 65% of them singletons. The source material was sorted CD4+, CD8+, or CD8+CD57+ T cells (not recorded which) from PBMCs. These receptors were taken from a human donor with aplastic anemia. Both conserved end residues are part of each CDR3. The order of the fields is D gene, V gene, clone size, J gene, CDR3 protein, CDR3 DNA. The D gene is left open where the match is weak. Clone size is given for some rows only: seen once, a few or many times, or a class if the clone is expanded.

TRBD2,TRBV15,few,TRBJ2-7,CATSRVTSGDYEQYF,TGTGCCACCAGCAGAGTGACTAGCGGGGACTACGAGCAGTACTTC
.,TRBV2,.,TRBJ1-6,CASNSPGTLGNSPLHF,TGTGCCAGCAACTCACCGGGCACCTTGGGGAATTCACCCCTCCACTTT
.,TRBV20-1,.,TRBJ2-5,CSASSRQGGRQTQYF,TGCAGTGCTTCATCACGACAGGGAGGTCGGCAGACCCAGTACTTC
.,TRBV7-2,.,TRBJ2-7,CASSPFPNYEQYF,TGTGCCAGCAGCCCTTTTCCGAACTACGAGCAGTACTTC
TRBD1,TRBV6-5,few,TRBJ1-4,CASTIDRTGVGKLFF,TGTGCCAGCACCATTGATCGGACAGGGGTAGGAAAACTGTTTTTT
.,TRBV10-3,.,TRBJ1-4,CAISEPGNNEKLFF,TGTGCCATCAGTGAGCCAGGGAATAATGAAAAACTGTTTTTT
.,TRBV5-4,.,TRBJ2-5,CASSMGGDVTQYF,TGTGCCAGCAGCATGGGGGGTGATGTGACCCAGTACTTC
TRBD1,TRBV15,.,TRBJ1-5,CATSRSRQGGSNQPQHF,TGTGCCACCAGCAGATCTCGACAGGGGGGTAGCAATCAGCCCCAGCATTTT
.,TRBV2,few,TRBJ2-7,CAMTVTSSYEQYF,TGTGCCATGACTGTGACGAGCTCCTACGAGCAGTACTTC
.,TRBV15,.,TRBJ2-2,CATSRDQTTGELFF,TGTGCCACCAGCAGAGATCAGACTACCGGGGAGCTGTTTTTT
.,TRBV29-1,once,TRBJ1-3,CSVAYGSGNTIYF,TGCAGCGTTGCATACGGCAGTGGAAACACCATATATTTT
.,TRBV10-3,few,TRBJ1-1,CATQRNQNTEAFF,TGTGCCACCCAACGGAACCAGAACACTGAAGCTTTCTTT
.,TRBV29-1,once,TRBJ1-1,CSVQGLGTEAFF,TGCAGCGTTCAGGGGCTTGGCACTGAAGCTTTCTTT
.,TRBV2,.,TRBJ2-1,CASKGQSYNEQFF,TGTGCCAGCAAAGGACAGAGCTACAATGAGCAGTTCTTC
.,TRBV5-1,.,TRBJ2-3,CASGPRPGVNTDTQYF,TGCGCCAGCGGCCCCCGACCAGGGGTGAACACAGATACGCAGTATTTT
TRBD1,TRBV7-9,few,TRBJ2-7,CASSTTGTGGYEQYF,TGTGCCAGCAGCACGACCGGGACAGGGGGCTACGAGCAGTACTTC
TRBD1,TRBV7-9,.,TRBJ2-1,CASSLVGAGGAFF,TGTGCCAGCAGCTTAGTAGGGGCAGGGGGTGCGTTCTTC
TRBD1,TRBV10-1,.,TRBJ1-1,CASSDKWGQGASEAFF,TGTGCCAGCAGTGATAAGTGGGGACAGGGGGCCTCTGAAGCTTTCTTT
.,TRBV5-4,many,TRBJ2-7,CASSLFGQSLLYEQYF,TGTGCCAGCAGCTTGTTTGGACAGTCCTTACTCTACGAGCAGTACTTC
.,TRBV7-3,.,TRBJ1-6,CASSLADRPNSPLHF,TGTGCCAGCAGCTTAGCCGACAGGCCAAATTCACCCCTCCACTTT
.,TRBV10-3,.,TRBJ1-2,CAISDVGGYTF,TGTGCCATCAGTGACGTAGGTGGCTACACCTTC
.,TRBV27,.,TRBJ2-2,CASGTGELFF,TGTGCCAGCGGTACCGGGGAGCTGTTTTTT
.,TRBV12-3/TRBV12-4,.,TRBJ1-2,CASLYREGYTF,TGTGCCAGTTTGTACAGGGAAGGCTACACCTTC
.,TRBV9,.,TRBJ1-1,CASSPTDTEAFF,TGTGCCAGCAGCCCAACGGACACTGAAGCTTTCTTT
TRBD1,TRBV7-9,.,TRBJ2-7,CASTHLGTGRDEQYF,TGTGCCAGCACCCATCTAGGGACAGGGCGCGACGAGCAGTACTTC
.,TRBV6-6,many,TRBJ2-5,CASRVGSGISF,.
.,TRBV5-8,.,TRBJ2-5,CASVRDGVQRDQETQYF,TGTGCCAGCGTCCGGGATGGAGTACAGAGGGACCAAGAGACCCAGTACTTC
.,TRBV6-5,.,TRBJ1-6,CASSRGSSPLHF,TGTGCCAGCAGCCGGGGGAGTTCACCCCTCCACTTT
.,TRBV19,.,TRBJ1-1,CASSIERSEAFF,TGTGCCAGTAGTATAGAGCGGTCCGAAGCTTTCTTT
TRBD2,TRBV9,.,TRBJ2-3,CASSVGGGGLARTDTQYF,TGTGCCAGCAGCGTAGGAGGGGGGGGACTAGCGCGCACAGATACGCAGTATTTT
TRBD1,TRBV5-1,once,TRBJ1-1,CASSPTGADTEAFF,TGCGCCAGCAGCCCGACAGGGGCGGACACTGAAGCTTTCTTT
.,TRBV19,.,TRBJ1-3,CASGPPGNTIYF,TGTGCCAGTGGTCCCCCGGGAAACACCATATATTTT
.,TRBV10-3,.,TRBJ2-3,CAISDGVGTQYF,TGTGCCATCAGTGACGGGGTCGGTACGCAGTATTTT
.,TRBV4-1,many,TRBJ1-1,CASSQDQGYPEAFF,TGCGCCAGCAGCCAAGATCAAGGGTACCCTGAAGCTTTCTTT
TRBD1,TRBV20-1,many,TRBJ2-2,CSAMDRAVGELFF,TGCAGTGCTATGGACAGGGCGGTCGGGGAGCTGTTTTTT
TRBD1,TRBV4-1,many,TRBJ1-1,CASSPLQGGTEAFF,TGCGCCAGCAGCCCGTTACAGGGGGGGACTGAAGCTTTCTTT
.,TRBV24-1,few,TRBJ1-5,CATSDSNQPQHF,TGTGCCACCAGTGATTCCAATCAGCCCCAGCATTTT
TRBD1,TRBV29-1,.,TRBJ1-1,CSVDRVEAEAFF,TGCAGCGTCGACAGGGTAGAAGCCGAAGCTTTCTTT
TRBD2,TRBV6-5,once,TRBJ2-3,CASSYSTDGGGNTQYF,TGTGCCAGCAGTTACTCCACCGACGGGGGGGGGAATACGCAGTATTTT
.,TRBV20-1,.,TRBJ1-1,CSARDRGTRNTEAFF,TGCAGTGCTAGAGATCGGGGGACAAGGAACACTGAAGCTTTCTTT
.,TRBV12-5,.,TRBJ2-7,CASGTELAYEQYF,TGTGCTAGTGGCACAGAGCTTGCCTACGAGCAGTACTTC
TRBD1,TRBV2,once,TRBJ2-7,CASRTDRGGEQYF,TGTGCCAGCAGGACCGACAGGGGGGGGGAGCAGTACTTC
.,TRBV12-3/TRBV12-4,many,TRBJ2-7,CASSFGDYEQYF,TGTGCCAGCAGTTTTGGGGACTACGAGCAGTACTTC
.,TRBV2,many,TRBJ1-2,CASSVRDYGYTF,TGTGCCAGCAGTGTGAGGGACTATGGCTACACCTTC
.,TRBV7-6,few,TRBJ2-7,CASSLENSGYEQYF,TGTGCCAGCAGCTTAGAGAACAGTGGCTACGAGCAGTACTTC